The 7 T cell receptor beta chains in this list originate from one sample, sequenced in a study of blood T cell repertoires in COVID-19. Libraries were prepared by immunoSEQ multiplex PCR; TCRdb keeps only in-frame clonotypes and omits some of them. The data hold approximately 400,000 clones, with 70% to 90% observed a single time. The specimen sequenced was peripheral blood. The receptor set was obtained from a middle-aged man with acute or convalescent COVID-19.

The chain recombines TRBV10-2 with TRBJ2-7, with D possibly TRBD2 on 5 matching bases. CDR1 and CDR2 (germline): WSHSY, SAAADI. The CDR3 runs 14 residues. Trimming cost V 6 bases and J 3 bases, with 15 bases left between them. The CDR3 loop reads CASSSGGWGYEQYF. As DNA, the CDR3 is TGCGCCAGCAGCTCCGGAGGTTGGGGCTACGAGCAGTACTTC.

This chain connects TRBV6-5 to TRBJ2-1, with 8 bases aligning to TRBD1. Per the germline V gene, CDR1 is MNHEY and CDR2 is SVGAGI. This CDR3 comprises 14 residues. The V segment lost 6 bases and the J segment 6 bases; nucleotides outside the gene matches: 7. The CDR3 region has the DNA TGTGCCAGCAGGTCGGACAGGGAGGCCAATGAGCAGTTCTTC. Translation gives CASRSDREANEQFF.

CDR3 residues: CASSSRDRGYEQYF. In nucleotides, the CDR3 is TGTGCCAGCAGCTCCCGGGACAGGGGCTACGAGCAGTACTTC. The J gene is TRBJ2-7, the V gene TRBV11-2; TRBD1 agrees at 10 bases. The CDR3 has 14 residues. V shed 4 bases and J 3 bases; nucleotides not matched to a gene: 3. From germline, CDR1 is SGHAT and CDR2 FQNNGV.

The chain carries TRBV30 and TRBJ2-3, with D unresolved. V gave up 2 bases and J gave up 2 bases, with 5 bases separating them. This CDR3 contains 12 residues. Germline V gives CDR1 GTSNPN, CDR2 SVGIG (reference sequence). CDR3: CAWSPSTDTQYF. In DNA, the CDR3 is TGTGCCTGGAGTCCCTCCACAGATACGCAGTATTTT.

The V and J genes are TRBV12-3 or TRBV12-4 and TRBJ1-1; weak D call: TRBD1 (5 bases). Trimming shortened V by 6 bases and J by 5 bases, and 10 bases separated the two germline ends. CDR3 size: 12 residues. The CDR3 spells CASSWGGTEAFF. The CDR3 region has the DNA TGTGCCAGCAGCTGGGGGGGGACTGAAGCTTTCTTT.

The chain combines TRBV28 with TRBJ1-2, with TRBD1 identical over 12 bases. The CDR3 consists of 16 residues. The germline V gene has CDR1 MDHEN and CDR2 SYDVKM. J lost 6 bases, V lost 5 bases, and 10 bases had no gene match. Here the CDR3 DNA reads TGTGCCAGCAGTACCATCGCCGGGACAGGGGGCCATGGCTACACCTTC. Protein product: CASSTIAGTGGHGYTF.

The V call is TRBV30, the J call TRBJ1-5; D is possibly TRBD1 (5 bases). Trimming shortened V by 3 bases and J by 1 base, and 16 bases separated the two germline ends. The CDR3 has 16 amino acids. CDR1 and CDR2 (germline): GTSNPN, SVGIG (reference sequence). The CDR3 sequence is CAWSGRAKGSNQPQHF. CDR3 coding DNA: TGTGCCTGGAGCGGCAGGGCGAAGGGCAGCAATCAGCCCCAGCATTTT.